This note documents a single T cell receptor (beta chain) sequence. The sample originates from a study of blood T cell repertoires in COVID-19. With V trimmed by 6 bases and J by 8 bases, 8 bases remained unmatched. The CDR3 extends over 14 amino acids. Germline CDR1 and CDR2: SNHLY and FYNNEI. Assay: immunoSEQ multiplex PCR; the TCRdb copy retains only in-frame clones and omits some. Seen here are about 88,000 clones, roughly 90% observed once, and the top ten hold about 3%. The sample taken for sequencing was peripheral blood. The gene calls are TRBV2 and TRBJ1-4; 8 nucleotides align to TRBD1. The source of this sequence is a woman aged 80 or older with acute or convalescent COVID-19. The CDR3 region is CASSRDRGLEKLFF. The CDR3 DNA follows: TGTGCCAGCAGCCGCGACAGGGGATTAGAAAAACTGTTTTTT.